Sequencing of this TCR beta chain was carried out in a study of OX40 agonist ivuxolimab in advanced cancers. The overall study: Ivuxolimab, an agonistic anti-OX40 (CD134) antibody, was given to patients. Hepatocellular carcinoma, melanoma, renal cell or head and neck cancer was diagnosed in the dose-escalation patients.

The assay was immunoSEQ multiplex PCR, and TCRdb's table has in-frame clones only and misses some. The sample lists roughly 34,000 clones, more than 70% occurring once. Germline-derived CDR1 and CDR2 are SGHTA and FQGNSA. The CDR3 is made up of 16 amino acids. V trimming: 2 bases; J trimming: 0 bases; junction bases outside the gene matches: 3. This sequence joins TRBV7-2 and TRBJ2-1, with 8 bases fitting TRBD1. The sequencing here drew on CD4+ or CD8+ T cells sorted from blood, taken in a trial of the OX40 agonist ivuxolimab. This TCR came from an adult with an advanced solid tumor such as melanoma, head and neck, liver or kidney cancer. The CDR3 nucleotides read TGTGCCAGCAGCTTATTCGGACAGGGCTCCTACAATGAGCAGTTCTTC. It translates to CASSLFGQGSYNEQFF.